These T cell receptor beta chains were read from a single sample in a study of blood T cell repertoires in COVID-19. Using immunoSEQ multiplex PCR, the repertoire was profiled, and TCRdb retains in-frame clones only, with some absent. This sample carries approximately 240,000 clones, just under 85% of them seen once, and the ten largest clones take roughly 6.4%. The sample taken for sequencing was peripheral blood. These receptors came from a woman in her fifties or sixties with active or convalescent COVID-19. The CDR3 runs from the conserved cysteine through the conserved F or W. Each record gives: V gene, clone size, D gene, J gene, CDR3 protein, CDR3 DNA. A D gene is named only where the DNA matches it firmly. Clone size is not always given. Where it is, it says once, few, many or a class for expanded clones.

TRBV5-1,NA,NA,TRBJ2-3,CASSLAVPGADTQYF,TGCGCCAGCAGCTTGGCCGTCCCAGGGGCAGATACGCAGTATTTT
TRBV30,NA,NA,TRBJ1-4,CAWSLGVEEKLFF,TGTGCCTGGAGTCTAGGGGTAGAGGAAAAACTGTTTTTT
TRBV19,NA,NA,TRBJ1-3,CASSINRDIGNTIYF,TGTGCCAGTAGTATAAACAGGGATATTGGAAACACCATATATTTT
TRBV9,NA,TRBD1,TRBJ2-2,CASSEGQGIHTGELFF,TGTGCCAGCAGCGAAGGACAGGGGATCCACACCGGGGAGCTGTTTTTT
TRBV5-1,NA,NA,TRBJ2-2,CASSLALVQASGELFF,TGCGCCAGCAGCTTGGCCCTCGTCCAGGCGTCCGGGGAGCTGTTTTTT
TRBV24-1,NA,TRBD1,TRBJ1-6,CATNDRGDSPLHF,TGTGCCACCAACGACAGGGGAGATTCACCCCTCCACTTT
TRBV11-3,NA,NA,TRBJ2-7,CASSLAVSEQYF,TGTGCCAGCAGCTTAGCGGTTAGCGAGCAGTACTTC
TRBV19,NA,NA,TRBJ1-2,CASSVEAVEGYGYTF,TGTGCCAGTAGTGTTGAGGCAGTGGAGGGCTATGGCTACACCTTC
TRBV7-9,NA,TRBD1,TRBJ2-2,CASTGAGTANTGELFF,TGTGCCAGCACTGGGGCCGGGACAGCGAACACCGGGGAGCTGTTTTTT
TRBV30,NA,NA,TRBJ2-1,CAWAVESYNEQFF,TGTGCCTGGGCCGTAGAGTCCTACAATGAGCAGTTCTTC
TRBV9,once,NA,TRBJ2-5,CASSVGSHGRETQYF,TGTGCCAGCAGCGTAGGGTCCCATGGGAGGGAGACCCAGTACTTC
TRBV27,NA,TRBD2,TRBJ2-2,CASKRGGSAGELFF,TGTGCCAGCAAGCGGGGGGGCAGTGCCGGGGAGCTGTTTTTT
TRBV19,NA,TRBD1,TRBJ1-5,CASSPDRDYSNQPQHF,TGTGCCAGTAGTCCGGACAGGGATTATAGCAATCAGCCCCAGCATTTT
TRBV16,NA,TRBD2,TRBJ2-3,CASSPRGLAGGDGTDTQYF,TGTGCCAGCAGCCCCCGCGGGCTAGCGGGGGGAGACGGCACAGATACGCAGTATTTT
TRBV11-2,NA,NA,TRBJ1-6,CASSQDRPINSPLHF,TGTGCCAGCAGCCAGGACAGACCTATTAATTCACCCCTCCACTTT
TRBV11-2,NA,NA,TRBJ2-1,CASSLDPASYNEQFF,TGTGCCAGCAGCTTAGATCCGGCTAGCTACAATGAGCAGTTCTTC
TRBV27,NA,TRBD2,TRBJ2-3,CASSSLKRGGTDTQYF,TGTGCCAGCAGTTCACTCAAGCGGGGGGGGACAGATACGCAGTATTTT
TRBV28,NA,NA,TRBJ2-5,CASSLGGAPKTQYF,TGTGCCAGCAGTTTAGGGGGGGCCCCGAAGACCCAGTACTTC
TRBV5-6,NA,TRBD1,TRBJ1-1,CASSRTGEMNTEAFF,TGTGCCAGCAGCAGAACAGGGGAAATGAACACTGAAGCTTTCTTT